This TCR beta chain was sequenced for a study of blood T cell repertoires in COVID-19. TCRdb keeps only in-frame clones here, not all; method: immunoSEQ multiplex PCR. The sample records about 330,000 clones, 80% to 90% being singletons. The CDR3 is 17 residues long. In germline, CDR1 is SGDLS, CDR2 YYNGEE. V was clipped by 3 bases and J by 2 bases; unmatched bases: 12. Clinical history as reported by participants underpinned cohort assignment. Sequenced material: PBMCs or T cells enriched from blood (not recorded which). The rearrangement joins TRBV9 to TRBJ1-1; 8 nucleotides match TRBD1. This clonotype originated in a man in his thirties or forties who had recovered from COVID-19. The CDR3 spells CASSGDRTGTFNTEAFF. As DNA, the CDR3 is TGTGCCAGCAGCGGCGACAGGACAGGGACTTTTAACACTGAAGCTTTCTTT. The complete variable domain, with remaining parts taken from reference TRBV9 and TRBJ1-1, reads DSGVTQTPKHLITATGQRVTLRCSPRSGDLSVYWYQQSLDQGLQFLIQYYNGEERAKGNILERFSAQQFPDLHSELNLSSLELGDSALYFCASSGDRTGTFNTEAFFGQGTRLTVV.